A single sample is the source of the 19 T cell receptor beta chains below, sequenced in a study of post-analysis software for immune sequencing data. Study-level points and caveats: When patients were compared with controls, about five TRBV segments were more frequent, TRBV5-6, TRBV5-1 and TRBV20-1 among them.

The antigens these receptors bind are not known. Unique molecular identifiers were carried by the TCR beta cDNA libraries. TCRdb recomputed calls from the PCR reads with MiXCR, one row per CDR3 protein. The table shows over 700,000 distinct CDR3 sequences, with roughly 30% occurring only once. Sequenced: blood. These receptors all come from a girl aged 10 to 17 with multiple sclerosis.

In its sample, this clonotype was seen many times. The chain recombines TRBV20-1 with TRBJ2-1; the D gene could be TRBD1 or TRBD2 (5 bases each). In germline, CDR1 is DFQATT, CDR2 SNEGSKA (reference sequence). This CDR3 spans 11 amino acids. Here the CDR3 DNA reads TGCAGCCCGGGACCCTACAATGAGCAGTTCTTC. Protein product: CSPGPYNEQFF.

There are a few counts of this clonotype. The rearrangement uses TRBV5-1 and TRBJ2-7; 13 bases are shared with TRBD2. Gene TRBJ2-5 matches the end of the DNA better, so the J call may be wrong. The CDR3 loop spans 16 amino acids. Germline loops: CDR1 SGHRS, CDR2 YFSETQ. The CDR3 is CASSLDRLAGGETQYF. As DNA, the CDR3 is TGCGCCAGCAGCTTGGATAGACTAGCGGGGGGCGAGACCCAGTACTTC.

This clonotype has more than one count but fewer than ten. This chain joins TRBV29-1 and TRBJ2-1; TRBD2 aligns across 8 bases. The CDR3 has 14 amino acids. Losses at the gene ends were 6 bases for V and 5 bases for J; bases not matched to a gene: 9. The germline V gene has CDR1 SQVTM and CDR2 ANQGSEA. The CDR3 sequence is CSVLTWRGDNEQFF. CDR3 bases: TGCAGCGTCTTAACGTGGCGGGGGGACAATGAGCAGTTCTTC.

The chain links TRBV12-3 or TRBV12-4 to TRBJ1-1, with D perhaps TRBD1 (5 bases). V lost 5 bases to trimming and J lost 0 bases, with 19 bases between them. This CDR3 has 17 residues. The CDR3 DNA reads TGTGCCAGCAGTGCCAGTCCAGGGTATTCATTGAACACTGAAGCTTTCTTT. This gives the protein CASSASPGYSLNTEAFF.

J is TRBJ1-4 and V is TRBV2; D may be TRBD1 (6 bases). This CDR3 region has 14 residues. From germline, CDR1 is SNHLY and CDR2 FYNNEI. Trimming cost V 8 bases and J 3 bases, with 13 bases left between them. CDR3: CASQRGLANEKLFF. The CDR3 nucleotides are TGTGCCAGCCAAAGGGGGTTGGCTAATGAAAAACTGTTTTTT.

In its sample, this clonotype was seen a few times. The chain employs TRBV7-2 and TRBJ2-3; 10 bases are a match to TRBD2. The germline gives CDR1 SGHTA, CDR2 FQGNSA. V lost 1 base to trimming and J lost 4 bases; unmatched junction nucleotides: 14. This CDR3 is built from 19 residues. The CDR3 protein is CASSLVPSRLAGGSDTQYF. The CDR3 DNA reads TGTGCCAGCAGCTTAGTGCCGTCGCGTTTAGCGGGGGGCTCAGATACGCAGTATTTT. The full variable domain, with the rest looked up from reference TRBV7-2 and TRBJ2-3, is GAGVSQSPSNKVTEKGKDVELRCDPISGHTALYWYRQSLGQGLEFLIYFQGNSAPDKSGLPSDRFSAERTGGSVSTLTIQRTQQEDSAVYLCASSLVPSRLAGGSDTQYFGPGTRLTVL.

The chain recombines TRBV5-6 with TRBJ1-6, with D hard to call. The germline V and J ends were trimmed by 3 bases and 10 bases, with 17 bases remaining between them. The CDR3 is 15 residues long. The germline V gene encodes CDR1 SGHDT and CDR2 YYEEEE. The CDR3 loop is CASSSSLLPLSPLHF. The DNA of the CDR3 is TGTGCCAGCAGCTCTTCCCTACTTCCCTTGTCACCCCTCCACTTT.

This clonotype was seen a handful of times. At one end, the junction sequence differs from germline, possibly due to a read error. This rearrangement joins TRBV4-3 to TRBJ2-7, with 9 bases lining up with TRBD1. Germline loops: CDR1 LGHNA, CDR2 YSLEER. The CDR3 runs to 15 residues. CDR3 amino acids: CASSQDTGQGGEQYF. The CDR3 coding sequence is TGCGCCAGTAGCCAAGACACGGGACAGGGAGGTGAGCAGTACTTC.

CDR3 in amino acids: CASSLARLYGYTF. CDR3 nucleotide sequence: TGTGCCAGCAGCTTAGCGCGTCTCTATGGCTACACCTTC. The chain carries TRBV7-8 and TRBJ1-2; the D is unclear. V was trimmed by 0 bases and J by 4 bases, leaving 6 bases between them. Germline V gene sequence: CDR1 SGHVS, CDR2 FQNEAQ. This CDR3 contains 13 residues.

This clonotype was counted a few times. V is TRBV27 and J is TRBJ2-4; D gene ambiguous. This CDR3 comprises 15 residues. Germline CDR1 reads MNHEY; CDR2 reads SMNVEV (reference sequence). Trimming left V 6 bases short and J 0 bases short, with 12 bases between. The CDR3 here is CASSPVSLAKNIQYF. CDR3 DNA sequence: TGTGCCAGCAGCCCGGTTTCCCTAGCCAAAAACATTCAGTACTTC.

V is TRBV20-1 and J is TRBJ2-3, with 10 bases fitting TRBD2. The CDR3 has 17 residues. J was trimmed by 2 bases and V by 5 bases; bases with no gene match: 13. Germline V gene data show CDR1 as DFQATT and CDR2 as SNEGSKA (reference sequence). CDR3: CSAALGAGGLDTDTQYF. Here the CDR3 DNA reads TGCAGTGCTGCCCTAGGAGCGGGGGGGCTCGACACAGATACGCAGTATTTT.

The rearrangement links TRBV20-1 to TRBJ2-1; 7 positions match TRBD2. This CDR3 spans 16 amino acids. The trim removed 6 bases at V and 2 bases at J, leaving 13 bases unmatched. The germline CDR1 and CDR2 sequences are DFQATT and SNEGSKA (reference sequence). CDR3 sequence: CSARTLRGVPYNEQFF. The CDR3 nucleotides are TGCAGTGCCCGAACCCTACGGGGGGTCCCCTACAATGAGCAGTTCTTC.

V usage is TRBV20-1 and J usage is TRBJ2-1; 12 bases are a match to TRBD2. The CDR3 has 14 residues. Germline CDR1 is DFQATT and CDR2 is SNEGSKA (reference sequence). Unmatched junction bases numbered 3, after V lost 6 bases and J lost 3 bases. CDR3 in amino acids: CSATTSGGYNEQFF. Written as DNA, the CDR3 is TGCAGTGCAACGACTAGCGGGGGCTACAATGAGCAGTTCTTC.

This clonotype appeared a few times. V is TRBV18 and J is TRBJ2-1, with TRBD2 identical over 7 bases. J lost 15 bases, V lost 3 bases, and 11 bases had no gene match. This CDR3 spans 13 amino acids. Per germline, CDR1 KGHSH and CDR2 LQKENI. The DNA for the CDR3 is TGTGCCAGCTCACCCCGGAAGGAGCGGGATGGGTTCTTC. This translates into CASSPRKERDGFF.

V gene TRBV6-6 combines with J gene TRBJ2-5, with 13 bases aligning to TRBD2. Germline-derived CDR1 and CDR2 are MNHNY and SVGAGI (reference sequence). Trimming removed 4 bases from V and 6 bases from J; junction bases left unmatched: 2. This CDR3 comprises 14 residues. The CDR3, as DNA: TGTGCCAGCAGTTCGGGGACTAGCGGGAAGACCCAGTACTTC. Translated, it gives CASSSGTSGKTQYF.

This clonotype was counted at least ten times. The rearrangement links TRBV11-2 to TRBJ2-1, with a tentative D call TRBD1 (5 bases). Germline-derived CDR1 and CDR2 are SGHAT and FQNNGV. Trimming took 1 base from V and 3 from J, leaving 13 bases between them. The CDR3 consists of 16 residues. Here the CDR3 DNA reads TGTGCCAGCAGCTTAGGCGGCAGGGCACTCTACAATGAGCAGTTCTTC. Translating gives CASSLGGRALYNEQFF.

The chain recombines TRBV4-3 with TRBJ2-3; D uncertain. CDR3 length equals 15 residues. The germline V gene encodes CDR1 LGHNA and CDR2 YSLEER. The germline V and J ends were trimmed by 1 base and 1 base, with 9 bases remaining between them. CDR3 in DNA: TGCGCCAGCAGCCAAGCTGGGATTGGCACAGATACGCAGTATTTT. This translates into CASSQAGIGTDTQYF.

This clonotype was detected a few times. Written as DNA, the CDR3 is TGTGCCAGCAGCGCAGCGGACAGGTACTATGGCTACACCTTC. It translates to CASSAADRYYGYTF. V gene TRBV11-2 combines with J gene TRBJ1-2; 7 nucleotides line up with TRBD1. With 5 bases clipped from V and 3 bases from J, the junction kept 6 bases outside the gene matches. Germline V gene sequence: CDR1 SGHAT, CDR2 FQNNGV. This CDR3 comprises 14 residues. Drawing the rest from reference TRBV11-2 and TRBJ1-2, the complete variable domain is EAGVAQSPRYKIIEKRQSVAFWCNPISGHATLYWYQQILGQGPKLLIQFQNNGVVDDSQLPKDRFSAERLKGVDSTLKIQPAKLEDSAVYLCASSAADRYYGYTFGSGTRLTVV.

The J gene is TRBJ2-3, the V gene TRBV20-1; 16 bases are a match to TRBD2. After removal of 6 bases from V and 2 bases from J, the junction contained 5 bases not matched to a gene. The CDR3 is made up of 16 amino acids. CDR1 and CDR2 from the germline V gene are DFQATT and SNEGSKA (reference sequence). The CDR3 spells CSARGLAGGDTDTQYF. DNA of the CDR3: TGCAGTGCGAGGGGACTAGCGGGAGGGGACACAGATACGCAGTATTTT.